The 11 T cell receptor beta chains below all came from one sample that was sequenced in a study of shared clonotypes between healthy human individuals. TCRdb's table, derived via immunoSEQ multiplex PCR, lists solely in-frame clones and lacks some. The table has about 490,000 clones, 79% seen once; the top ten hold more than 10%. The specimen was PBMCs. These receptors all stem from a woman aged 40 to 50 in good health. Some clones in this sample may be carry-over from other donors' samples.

The CDR3: CASSWTRSHEQFF. The CDR3 DNA follows: TGTGCCAGCAGTTGGACTAGGAGCCATGAGCAGTTCTTC. The J gene is TRBJ2-1, the V gene TRBV27; TRBD2 matches at 7 bases. This CDR3 comprises 13 residues. Germline lookup yields CDR1 MNHEY and CDR2 SMNVEV (reference sequence). V lost 4 bases and J lost 8; bases outside the gene matches: 5.

The CDR3 region is CASTSEGSSYEQYF. CDR3 bases: TGCGCCAGCACGTCGGAGGGGAGCTCCTACGAGCAGTACTTC. V and J are TRBV5-1 and TRBJ2-7; possibly TRBD2 for D (6 bases). Germline lookup yields CDR1 SGHRS and CDR2 YFSETQ. The CDR3 covers 14 residues. With 6 bases removed from V and 0 bases from J, the gap between germline ends came to 13 bases.

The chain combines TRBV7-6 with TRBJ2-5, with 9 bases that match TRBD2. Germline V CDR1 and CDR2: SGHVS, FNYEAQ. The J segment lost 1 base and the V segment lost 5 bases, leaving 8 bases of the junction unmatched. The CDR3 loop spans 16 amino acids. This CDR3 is CASSILLAGPQETQYF. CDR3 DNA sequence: TGTGCCAGCAGCATCTTACTAGCGGGCCCCCAAGAGACCCAGTACTTC.

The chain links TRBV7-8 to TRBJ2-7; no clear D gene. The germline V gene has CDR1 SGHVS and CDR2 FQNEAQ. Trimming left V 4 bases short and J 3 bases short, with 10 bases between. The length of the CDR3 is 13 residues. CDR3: CASSSQFDYEQYF. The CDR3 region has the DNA TGTGCCAGCAGCTCCCAGTTTGACTACGAGCAGTACTTC.

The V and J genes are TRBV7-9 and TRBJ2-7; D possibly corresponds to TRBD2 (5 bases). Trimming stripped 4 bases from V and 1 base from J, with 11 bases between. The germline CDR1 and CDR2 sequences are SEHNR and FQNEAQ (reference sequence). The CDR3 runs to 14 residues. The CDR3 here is CASSSIGGSYEQYF. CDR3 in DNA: TGTGCCAGCAGCTCCATTGGCGGGTCCTACGAGCAGTACTTC.

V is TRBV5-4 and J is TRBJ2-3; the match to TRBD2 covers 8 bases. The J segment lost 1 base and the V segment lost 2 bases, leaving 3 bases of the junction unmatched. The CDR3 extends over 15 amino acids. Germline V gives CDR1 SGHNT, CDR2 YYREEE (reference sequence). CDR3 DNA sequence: TGTGCCAGCAGCTTATTCGGGAGGGGCACAGATACGCAGTATTTT. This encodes CASSLFGRGTDTQYF.

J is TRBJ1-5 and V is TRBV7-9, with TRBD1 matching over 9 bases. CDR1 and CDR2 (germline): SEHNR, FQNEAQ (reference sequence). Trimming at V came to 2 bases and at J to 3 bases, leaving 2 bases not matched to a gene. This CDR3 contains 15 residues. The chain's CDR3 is CASSLTGGVNQPQHF. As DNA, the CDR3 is TGTGCCAGCAGCTTAACAGGGGGCGTCAATCAGCCCCAGCATTTT.

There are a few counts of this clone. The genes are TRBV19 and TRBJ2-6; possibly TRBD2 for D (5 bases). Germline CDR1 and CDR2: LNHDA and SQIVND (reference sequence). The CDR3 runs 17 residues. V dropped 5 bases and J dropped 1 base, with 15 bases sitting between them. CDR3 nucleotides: TGTGCCAGTAGTTCCGCGGGCCCAACTTCTGGGGCCAACGTCCTGACTTTC. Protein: CASSSAGPTSGANVLTF.

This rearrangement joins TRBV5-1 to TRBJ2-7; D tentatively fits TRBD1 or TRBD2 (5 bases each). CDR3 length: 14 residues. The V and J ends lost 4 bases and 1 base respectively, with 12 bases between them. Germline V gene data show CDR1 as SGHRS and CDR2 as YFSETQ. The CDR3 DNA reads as TGCGCCAGCAGCGTACCGGGGCCATCCTACGAGCAGTACTTC. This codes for CASSVPGPSYEQYF.

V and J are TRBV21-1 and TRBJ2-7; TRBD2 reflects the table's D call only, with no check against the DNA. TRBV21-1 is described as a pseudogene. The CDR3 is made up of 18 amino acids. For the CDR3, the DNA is TGTGCCAGCAGCAAAGACCCCGGGGGGCTAGCGGCCGCCCACGAGCAGTACTTC. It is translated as CASSKDPGGLAAAHEQYF.

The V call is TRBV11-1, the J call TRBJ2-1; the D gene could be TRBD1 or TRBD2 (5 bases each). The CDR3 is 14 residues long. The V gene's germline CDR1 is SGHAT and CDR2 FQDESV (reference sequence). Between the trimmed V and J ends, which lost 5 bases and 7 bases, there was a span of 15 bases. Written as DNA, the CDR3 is TGTGCCAGCAGCCCCTCGGGACGCCGGAATGAGCAGTTCTTC. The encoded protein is CASSPSGRRNEQFF.